A single sample is the source of the 23 T cell receptor beta chains below, sequenced in a study of OX40 agonist ivuxolimab in advanced cancers. This table comes from immunoSEQ multiplex PCR, and its TCRdb copy is limited to in-frame clones, with some not included. The sample yields 100,000 or so clones, about 89% seen once. The sample consisted of CD4+ or CD8+ T cells sorted from blood, taken in a trial of the OX40 agonist ivuxolimab. All receptors derive from an adult with an advanced solid tumor such as melanoma, head and neck, liver or kidney cancer.

A few counts support this clone. The chain links TRBV4-1 to TRBJ1-6; no definite D call. Germline V gives CDR1 MGHRA, CDR2 YSYEKL. Trimming cost V 0 bases and J 9 bases, with 12 bases left between them. The length of the CDR3 is 15 residues. The CDR3 loop is CASSQDREGGSPLHF. The CDR3 region has the DNA TGCGCCAGCAGCCAAGATCGGGAAGGTGGTTCACCCCTCCACTTT.

This clone was counted once. The chain is built from TRBV9 and TRBJ2-2; 9 bases map to TRBD2. The CDR3 runs to 14 residues. CDR1 and CDR2 (germline): SGDLS, YYNGEE. With 3 bases clipped from V and 7 bases from J, the junction kept 4 bases outside the gene matches. The DNA for the CDR3 is TGTGCCAGCAGCGGGGTAGCGGGAGTCGGGGAGCTGTTTTTT. As protein: CASSGVAGVGELFF.

This rearrangement joins TRBV19 to TRBJ2-2, with D possibly TRBD1 on 5 matching bases. The length of the CDR3 is 14 residues. Trimming took off 7 bases at V and 1 base at J, with 10 bases between the two ends. Germline lookup yields CDR1 LNHDA and CDR2 SQIVND (reference sequence). The CDR3 DNA sequence: TGTGCCAGTATTCAGGGCGGGAACACCGGGGAGCTGTTTTTT. Translated: CASIQGGNTGELFF.

The CDR3 DNA follows: TGTGCCAGCAGTAGACAGGGATATGAGCAGTTCTTC. It translates to CASSRQGYEQFF. V and J are TRBV6-5 and TRBJ2-1; TRBD1 matches at 7 bases. V lost 5 bases, J lost 8 bases, and 3 bases stayed unmatched. The V gene's germline CDR1 is MNHEY and CDR2 SVGAGI. The CDR3 spans 12 residues.

This clone was seen a few times. J is TRBJ1-1 and V is TRBV15; TRBD1 might be the D (5 bases). CDR1 is LNHNV and CDR2 is YYDKDF in the germline V gene (reference sequence). V lost 0 bases and J lost 4, with 12 bases in between. CDR3 size: 15 residues. The CDR3 DNA reads TGTGCCACCAGCAGAGATCTGGGGGGGGGCACTGAAGCTTTCTTT. This codes for CATSRDLGGGTEAFF.

The chain has TRBV4-2 and TRBJ2-7; TRBD2 might be the D (7 bases). This CDR3 region has 15 residues. V lost 0 bases to trimming and J lost 4 bases, with 13 bases between them. Per the germline V gene, CDR1 is LGHNA and CDR2 is YNFKEQ. CDR3 residues: CASSQDRKGGYEQYF. CDR3 in DNA: TGTGCCAGCAGCCAAGATCGTAAGGGGGGGTACGAGCAGTACTTC.

The chain recombines TRBV6-1 with TRBJ1-2, with 8 bases that match TRBD1. This CDR3 comprises 14 residues. Per germline, CDR1 MNHNS and CDR2 SASEGT. Losses at the gene ends were 9 bases for V and 7 bases for J; bases not matched to a gene: 13. CDR3 in amino acids: CASATQDRAAGYTF. CDR3 coding DNA: TGTGCCAGTGCTACCCAGGACAGGGCGGCTGGCTACACCTTC.

The J gene is TRBJ1-4, the V gene TRBV30; D ambiguous. The CDR3 consists of 15 residues. Trimming removed 0 bases from V and 7 bases from J, with 15 bases in between. Germline V gene sequence: CDR1 GTSNPN, CDR2 SVGIG (reference sequence). As DNA, the CDR3 is TGTGCCTGGAGTGTACAAGGAGGGCCGATTGAAAAACTGTTTTTT. This translates into CAWSVQGGPIEKLFF.

The chain uses TRBV30 and TRBJ2-7, with 12 bases that match TRBD2. Trimming took 4 bases from V and 3 from J; bases not matched to a gene: 1. The CDR3 is 13 residues long. Per the germline V gene, CDR1 is GTSNPN and CDR2 is SVGIG (reference sequence). This chain's CDR3 is CAWMGLAGYEQYF. The CDR3 bases are TGTGCCTGGATGGGACTAGCGGGCTACGAGCAGTACTTC. Looking up the rest from reference TRBV30 and TRBJ2-7 gives the full variable domain: SQTIHQWPATLVQPVGSPLSLECTVEGTSNPNLYWYRQAAGRGLQLLFYSVGIGQISSEVPQNLSASRPQDRQFILSSKKLLLSDSGFYLCAWMGLAGYEQYFGPGTRLTVT.

J is TRBJ2-7 and V is TRBV14; 7 positions agree with TRBD1. Germline-derived CDR1 and CDR2 are SGHDN and FVKESK. There are 15 residues in the CDR3. Germline trimming cut 6 bases from V and 5 bases from J; bases unmatched to any gene: 13. The CDR3 DNA reads TGTGCCAGCAGGATAGGGACAGCGAGGGCCAACGAGCAGTACTTC. It specifies CASRIGTARANEQYF.

The chain recombines TRBV4-1 with TRBJ2-3; possible D gene TRBD1, 5 bases. V shed 0 bases and J shed 0 bases, with 10 bases lying between them. The CDR3 spans 16 residues. CDR1 and CDR2 from the germline V gene are MGHRA and YSYEKL. The CDR3 loop is CASSQDVTASTDTQYF. CDR3 nucleotide sequence: TGCGCCAGCAGCCAAGATGTGACAGCTAGCACAGATACGCAGTATTTT.

This clone appeared once. The chain combines TRBV6-5 with TRBJ2-1, with D maybe TRBD1 (6 bases). Per germline, CDR1 MNHEY and CDR2 SVGAGI. Trimming pared 8 bases from V and 4 bases from J, leaving 12 bases between. There are 13 residues in the CDR3. The CDR3 DNA is TGTGCCAGCGCCCGCGACAGGTACAATGAGCAGTTCTTC. Translated, it gives CASARDRYNEQFF.

This clone was observed a handful of times. This chain joins TRBV9 and TRBJ2-7; D is unclear. There are 14 residues in the CDR3. In germline, CDR1 is SGDLS, CDR2 YYNGEE. V dropped 0 bases and J dropped 6 bases, with 13 bases sitting between them. The CDR3 DNA reads as TGTGCCAGCAGCGTAGGGGCCCTATCCGGCGAGCAGTACTTC. Encoded protein: CASSVGALSGEQYF.

The rearrangement joins TRBV7-9 to TRBJ1-4, with 9 bases lining up with TRBD1. Losses at the gene ends were 5 bases for V and 8 bases for J; bases not matched to a gene: 9. Looked up from germline, CDR1 is SEHNR and CDR2 is FQNEAQ (reference sequence). The CDR3 covers 15 residues. As DNA, the CDR3 is TGTGCCAGCAGCCGGGGACAGGGAGGACGCGAAAAACTGTTTTTT. Translation: CASSRGQGGREKLFF.

Only a few counts were recorded for this clone. The chain joins TRBV5-1 to TRBJ2-5; D not resolved. CDR1 SGHRS and CDR2 YFSETQ come from the germline V gene. The CDR3 is made up of 14 amino acids. Trimming took 2 bases from V and 0 from J, leaving 8 bases between them. Here the CDR3 reads CASSFLGNQETQYF. CDR3 coding DNA: TGCGCCAGCAGCTTTTTAGGAAACCAAGAGACCCAGTACTTC.

This chain uses TRBV6-4 with TRBJ1-2, with 8 bases identical to TRBD1. Germline-derived CDR1 and CDR2 are MRHNA and SNTAGT. This CDR3 comprises 15 residues. V lost 4 bases, J lost 5 bases, and 9 bases stayed unmatched. CDR3 nucleotides: TGTGCCAGCAGTGTAGGGCAGGGGGCTGGATATGGCTACACCTTC. The encoded protein is CASSVGQGAGYGYTF.

This clone has only one observation. The chain has TRBV6-1 and TRBJ2-5; 15 nucleotides line up with TRBD2. Trimming cost V 10 bases and J 5 bases; bases outside gene matches: 8. Germline V gene data show CDR1 as MNHNS and CDR2 as SASEGT. This CDR3 region has 15 residues. The CDR3 DNA follows: TGTGCCACAGGACTAGCGGGGGGGCCGGGGGAGACCCAGTACTTC. This sequence encodes CATGLAGGPGETQYF.

V gene TRBV13 combines with J gene TRBJ2-3; D unclear. The CDR3 runs 13 residues. V was trimmed by 3 bases and J by 4 bases, leaving 8 bases between them. Germline V gene data show CDR1 as PRHDT and CDR2 as FYEKMQ (reference sequence). CDR3 sequence reads: CASSFAWSDTQYF. DNA of the CDR3: TGTGCCAGCAGCTTTGCGTGGTCAGATACGCAGTATTTT.

The rearrangement uses TRBV19 and TRBJ2-1, with D tentatively TRBD1 (6 bases). Trimming shortened V by 3 bases and J by 4 bases, and 16 bases separated the two germline ends. CDR1 and CDR2 from the germline V gene are LNHDA and SQIVND (reference sequence). The CDR3 extends over 16 amino acids. The CDR3 is CASSIPSGAGYNEQFF. In DNA form, the CDR3 reads TGTGCCAGTAGTATTCCTTCAGGGGCCGGATACAATGAGCAGTTCTTC. Full variable domain (outside the CDR3, taken from reference TRBV19 and TRBJ2-1): DGGITQSPKYLFRKEGQNVTLSCEQNLNHDAMYWYRQDPGQGLRLIYYSQIVNDFQKGDIAEGYSVSREKKESFPLTVTSAQKNPTAFYLCASSIPSGAGYNEQFFGPGTRLTVL.

This clone was found once. V gene TRBV5-4 combines with J gene TRBJ1-4; D possibly corresponds to TRBD1 (6 bases). Germline V gene data show CDR1 as SGHNT and CDR2 as YYREEE (reference sequence). V was cut by 6 bases and J by 8 bases, with 14 bases left in between. This CDR3 has 13 amino acids. The CDR3 region is CASTFGGGEKLFF. CDR3 coding DNA: TGTGCCAGCACCTTCGGAGGGGGGGAAAAACTGTTTTTT.

The rearrangement uses TRBV18 and TRBJ1-5; tentative D call: TRBD1 (6 bases). Deletions cut 6 bases from V and 0 bases from J, with 15 bases between. This CDR3 has 16 amino acids. Germline lookup yields CDR1 KGHSH and CDR2 LQKENI. The CDR3 nucleotides read TGTGCCAGCTCGTTCACAGGGACGGGTAGCAATCAGCCCCAGCATTTT. Translated: CASSFTGTGSNQPQHF.

The chain links TRBV7-9 to TRBJ2-3, with unresolved D. This CDR3 spans 12 amino acids. From germline, CDR1 is SEHNR and CDR2 FQNEAQ (reference sequence). Between the trimmed V and J ends, which lost 5 bases and 6 bases, there was a span of 9 bases. CDR3 protein: CASSHVVDTQYF. The DNA for the CDR3 is TGTGCCAGCAGCCATGTGGTTGATACGCAGTATTTT.

The gene calls are TRBV7-6 and TRBJ2-5, with D uncertain. Germline V gene lookup returns CDR1 SGHVS and CDR2 FNYEAQ. Trimming removed 2 bases from V and 0 bases from J, with 13 bases in between. This CDR3 spans 16 amino acids. The CDR3 loop is CASSLRGSLYQETQYF. The DNA for the CDR3 is TGTGCCAGCAGCTTACGCGGAAGCCTGTACCAAGAGACCCAGTACTTC.